The 7 T cell receptor beta chains reported below all come from one sample, sequenced in a study of T cell repertoires in cytomegalovirus infection. TCRdb recomputed calls from the reads with MiXCR, one row per CDR3 protein. Among around 300,000 distinct CDR3 sequences listed, about a quarter were seen once. The sequenced material came from PBMCs. These receptors all come from a human donor in good health (CMV status not recorded). Some clones in this sample may be carry-over from other donors' samples.

The chain combines TRBV28 with TRBJ1-6; D uncertain. The V gene lost 7 bases and the J gene lost 7 bases, with 20 bases spanning the gap. This CDR3 is 16 amino acids long. Germline values: CDR1 MDHEN, CDR2 SYDVKM. This chain's CDR3 is CASNFPHGTKNSPLHF. The CDR3 region has the DNA TGTGCCAGCAATTTCCCTCATGGAACCAAAAATTCACCCCTCCACTTT.

This clonotype was counted a few times. The rearrangement uses TRBV7-2 and TRBJ2-4; no clear D gene. The CDR3 covers 13 residues. The germline CDR1 and CDR2 sequences are SGHTA and FQGNSA. Trimming shortened V by 6 bases and J by 9 bases, and 15 bases separated the two germline ends. The CDR3 DNA reads TGTGCCAGCAGTCCCGAAATTTGGGGCATTCAGTACTTC. Amino acid sequence: CASSPEIWGIQYF.

The genes are TRBV30 and TRBJ2-1; D gene uncertain. From germline, CDR1 is GTSNPN and CDR2 SVGIG (reference sequence). Deletions cut 2 bases from V and 0 bases from J, with 14 bases between. There are 16 residues in the CDR3. CDR3 region: CAWSRTWRNSYNEQFF. In nucleotides, the CDR3 is TGTGCCTGGAGTAGGACGTGGCGGAACTCCTACAATGAGCAGTTCTTC.

There are a few counts of this clonotype. The V and J genes are TRBV15 and TRBJ1-5; D ambiguous. The V gene's germline CDR1 is LNHNV and CDR2 YYDKDF (reference sequence). The CDR3 runs to 14 residues. With 0 bases removed from V and 1 base from J, the gap between germline ends came to 4 bases. CDR3: CATSRDHSNQPQHF. The CDR3 bases are TGTGCCACCAGCAGAGATCACAGCAATCAGCCCCAGCATTTT.

This clonotype appeared many times. V is TRBV10-3 and J is TRBJ2-7, with D uncertain. The germline gives CDR1 ENHRY, CDR2 SYGVKD. CDR3 length: 13 amino acids. Trimming removed 4 bases at V and 1 base at J, with 8 bases between. The CDR3 spells CAISGPGSYEQYF. DNA for the CDR3: TGTGCCATCAGTGGGCCAGGTTCCTACGAGCAGTACTTC.

The chain uses TRBV7-6 and TRBJ2-5, with D tentatively TRBD1 or TRBD2 (5 bases each). Germline-derived CDR1 and CDR2 are SGHVS and FNYEAQ. This CDR3 is 16 amino acids long. V was clipped by 8 bases and J by 7 bases, with 26 bases between them. The CDR3 nucleotides read TGTGCCAGCGGACCGATTCGGGGACCACGGGACGGGACCCAGTACTTC. This gives the protein CASGPIRGPRDGTQYF. Looking up the rest from reference TRBV7-6 and TRBJ2-5 gives the full variable domain: GAGVSQSPRYKVTKRGQDVALRCDPISGHVSLYWYRQALGQGPEFLTYFNYEAQQDKSGLPNDRFSAERPEGSISTLTIQRTEQRDSAMYRCASGPIRGPRDGTQYFGPGTRLLVL.

The V call is TRBV28, the J call TRBJ2-7; TRBD1 matches 9 bases. The CDR3 is 15 residues long. The germline gives CDR1 MDHEN, CDR2 SYDVKM. The junction had 8 bases not matched to a gene; V was cut back by 3 bases and J by 5 bases. The CDR3 coding sequence is TGTGCCAGCAGTTTTCCGGGACAGGGTAGGCACGAGCAGTACTTC. The encoded protein is CASSFPGQGRHEQYF.